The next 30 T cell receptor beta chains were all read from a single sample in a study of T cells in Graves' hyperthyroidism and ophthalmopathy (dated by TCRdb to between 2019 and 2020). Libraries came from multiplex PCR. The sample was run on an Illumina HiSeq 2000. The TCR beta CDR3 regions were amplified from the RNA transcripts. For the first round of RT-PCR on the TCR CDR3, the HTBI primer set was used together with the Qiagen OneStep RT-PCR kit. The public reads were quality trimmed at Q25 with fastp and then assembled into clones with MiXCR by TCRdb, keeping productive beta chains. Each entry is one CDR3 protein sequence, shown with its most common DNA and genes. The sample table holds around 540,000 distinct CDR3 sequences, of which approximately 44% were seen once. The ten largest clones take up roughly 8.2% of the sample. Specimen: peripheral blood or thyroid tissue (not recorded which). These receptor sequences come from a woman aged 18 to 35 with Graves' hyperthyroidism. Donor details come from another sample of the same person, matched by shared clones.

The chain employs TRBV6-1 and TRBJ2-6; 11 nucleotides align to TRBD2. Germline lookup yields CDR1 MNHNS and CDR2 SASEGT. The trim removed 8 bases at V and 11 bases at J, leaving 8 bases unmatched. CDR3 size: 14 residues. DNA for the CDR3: TGTGCCAGCGGAAAGACTAGCGGGAACTACGTCCTGACTTTC. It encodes CASGKTSGNYVLTF.

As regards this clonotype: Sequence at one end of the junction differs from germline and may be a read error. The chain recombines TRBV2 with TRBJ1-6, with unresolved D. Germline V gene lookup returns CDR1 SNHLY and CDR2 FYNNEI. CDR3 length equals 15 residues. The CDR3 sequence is CASSEAGRRNSPLHF. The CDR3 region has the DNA TGTGCCAGCAGCGAAGCCGGACGGAGGAATTCACCCCTCCACTTT.

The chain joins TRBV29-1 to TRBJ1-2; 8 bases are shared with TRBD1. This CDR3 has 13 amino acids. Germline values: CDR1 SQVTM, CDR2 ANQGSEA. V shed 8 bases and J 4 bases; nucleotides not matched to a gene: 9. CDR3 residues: CSSQFGQGYGYTF. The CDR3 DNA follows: TGCAGCAGCCAGTTCGGACAGGGCTATGGCTACACCTTC. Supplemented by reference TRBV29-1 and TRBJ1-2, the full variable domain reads SAVISQKPSRDICQRGTSLTIQCQVDSQVTMMFWYRQQPGQSLTLIATANQGSEATYESGFVIDKFPISRPNLTFSTLTVSNMSPEDSSIYLCSSQFGQGYGYTFGSGTRLTVV.

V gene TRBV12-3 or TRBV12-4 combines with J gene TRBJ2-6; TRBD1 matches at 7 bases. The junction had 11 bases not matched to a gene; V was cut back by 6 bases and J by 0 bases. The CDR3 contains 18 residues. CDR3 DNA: TGTGCCAGCAGCCACGGACAGGAGGTTTACTCTGGGGCCAACGTCCTGACTTTC. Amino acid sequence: CASSHGQEVYSGANVLTF.

CDR3 in amino acids: CASSLVAREASSSYEQYF. The CDR3 DNA follows: TGTGCCAGCAGCTTAGTGGCGCGGGAGGCTTCAAGCTCCTACGAGCAGTACTTC. The chain uses TRBV7-9 and TRBJ2-7; 8 bases match TRBD2. The CDR3 loop spans 18 amino acids. In germline, CDR1 is SEHNR, CDR2 FQNEAQ (reference sequence). The V and J ends lost 1 base and 0 bases, in that order; junction bases with no gene match: 11.

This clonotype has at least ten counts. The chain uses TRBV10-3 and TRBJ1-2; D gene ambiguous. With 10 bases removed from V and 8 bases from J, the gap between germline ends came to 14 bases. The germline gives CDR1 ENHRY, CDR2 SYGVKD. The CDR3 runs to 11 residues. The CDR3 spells CATGESYGYTF. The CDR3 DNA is TGTGCCACCGGGGAATCCTACGGCTACACCTTC.

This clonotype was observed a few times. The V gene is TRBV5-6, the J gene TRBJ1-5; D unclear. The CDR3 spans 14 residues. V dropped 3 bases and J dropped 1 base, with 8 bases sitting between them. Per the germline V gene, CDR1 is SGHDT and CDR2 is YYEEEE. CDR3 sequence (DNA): TGTGCCAGCAGCTCTGACAAAAGCAATCAGCCCCAGCATTTT. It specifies CASSSDKSNQPQHF.

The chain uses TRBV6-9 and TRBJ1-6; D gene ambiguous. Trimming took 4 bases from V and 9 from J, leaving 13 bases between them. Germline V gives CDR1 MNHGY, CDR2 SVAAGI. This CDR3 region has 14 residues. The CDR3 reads CASSFGPLGSPLHF. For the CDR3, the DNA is TGTGCCAGCAGTTTTGGGCCCCTGGGTTCACCCCTCCACTTT.

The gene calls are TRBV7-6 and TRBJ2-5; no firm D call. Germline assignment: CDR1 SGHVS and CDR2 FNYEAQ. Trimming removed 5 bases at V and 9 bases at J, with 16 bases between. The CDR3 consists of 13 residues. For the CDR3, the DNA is TGTGCCAGCAGCCTAGGCCTTGGTCAGCCCCAGTACTTC. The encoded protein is CASSLGLGQPQYF.

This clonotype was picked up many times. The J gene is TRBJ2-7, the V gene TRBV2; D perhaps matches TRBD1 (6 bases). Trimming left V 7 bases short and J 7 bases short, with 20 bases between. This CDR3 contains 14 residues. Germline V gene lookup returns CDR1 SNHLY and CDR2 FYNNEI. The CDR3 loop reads CASTEGTLAWEQYF. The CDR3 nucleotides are TGTGCCAGCACCGAGGGGACACTCGCCTGGGAGCAGTACTTC.

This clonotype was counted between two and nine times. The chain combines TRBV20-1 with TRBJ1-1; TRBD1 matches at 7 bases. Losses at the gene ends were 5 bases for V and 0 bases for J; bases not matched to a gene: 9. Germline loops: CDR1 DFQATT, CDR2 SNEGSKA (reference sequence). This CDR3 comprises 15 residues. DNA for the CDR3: TGCAGTGCTTTCGACCCGGGACAGATGAACACTGAAGCTTTCTTT. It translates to CSAFDPGQMNTEAFF.

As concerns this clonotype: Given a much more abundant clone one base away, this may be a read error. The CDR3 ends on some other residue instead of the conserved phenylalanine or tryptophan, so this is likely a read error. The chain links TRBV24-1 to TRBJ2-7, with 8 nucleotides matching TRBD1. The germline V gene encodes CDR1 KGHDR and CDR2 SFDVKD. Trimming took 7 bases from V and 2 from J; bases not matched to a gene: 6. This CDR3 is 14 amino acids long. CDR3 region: CATSETGVTYEQYL. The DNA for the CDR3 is TGTGCCACCAGCGAGACAGGGGTAACCTACGAGCAGTACCTC.

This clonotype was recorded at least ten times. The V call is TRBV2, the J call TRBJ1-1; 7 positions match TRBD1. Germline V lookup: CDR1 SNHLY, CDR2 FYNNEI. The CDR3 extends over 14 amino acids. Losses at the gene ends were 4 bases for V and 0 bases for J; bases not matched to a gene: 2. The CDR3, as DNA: TGTGCCAGCAGTGCGGACAGGATGAACACTGAAGCTTTCTTT. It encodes CASSADRMNTEAFF.

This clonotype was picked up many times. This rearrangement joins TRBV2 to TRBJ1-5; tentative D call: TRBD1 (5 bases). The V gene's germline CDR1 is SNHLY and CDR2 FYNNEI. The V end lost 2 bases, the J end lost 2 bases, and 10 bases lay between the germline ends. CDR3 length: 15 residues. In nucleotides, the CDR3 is TGTGCCAGCAGTGAAAGGGGCAGAGGCAATCAGCCCCAGCATTTT. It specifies CASSERGRGNQPQHF.

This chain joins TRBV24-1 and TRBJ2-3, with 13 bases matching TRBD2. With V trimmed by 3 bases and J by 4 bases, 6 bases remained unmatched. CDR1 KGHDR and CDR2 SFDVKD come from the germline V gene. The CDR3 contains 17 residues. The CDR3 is CATSDGLTSGGADTQYF. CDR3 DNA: TGTGCCACCAGTGATGGGCTTACTAGCGGGGGGGCAGATACGCAGTATTTT.

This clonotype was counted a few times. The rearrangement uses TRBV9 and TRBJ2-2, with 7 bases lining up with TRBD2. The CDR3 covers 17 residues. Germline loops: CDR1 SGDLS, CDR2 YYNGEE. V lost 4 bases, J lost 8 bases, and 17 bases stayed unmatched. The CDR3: CASSLTPLVGGAGELFF. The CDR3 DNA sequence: TGTGCCAGCAGCTTGACCCCCCTCGTGGGAGGGGCGGGGGAGCTGTTTTTT.

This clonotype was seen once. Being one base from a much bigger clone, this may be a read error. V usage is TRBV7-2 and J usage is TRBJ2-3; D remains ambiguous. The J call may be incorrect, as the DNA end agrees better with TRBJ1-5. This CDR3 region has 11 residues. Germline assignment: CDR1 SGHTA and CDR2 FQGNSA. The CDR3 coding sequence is TGTGCCAGCAGCGCCTCCAATACGCAGCATTTT. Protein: CASSASNTQHF.

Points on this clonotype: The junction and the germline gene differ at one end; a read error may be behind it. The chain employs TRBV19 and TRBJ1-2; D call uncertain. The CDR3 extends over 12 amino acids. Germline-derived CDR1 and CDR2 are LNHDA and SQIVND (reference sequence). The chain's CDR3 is CASSIDRPFDAF. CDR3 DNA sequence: TGTGCCAGTAGTATAGATAGGCCCTTCGACGCCTTC.

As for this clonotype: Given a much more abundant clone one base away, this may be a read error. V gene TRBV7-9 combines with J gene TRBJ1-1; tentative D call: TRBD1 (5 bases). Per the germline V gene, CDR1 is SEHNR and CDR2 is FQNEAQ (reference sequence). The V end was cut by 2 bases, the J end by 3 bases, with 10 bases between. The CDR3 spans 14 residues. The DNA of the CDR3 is TGTGCCAGCAGCTTACTGGGGCTGGACACTGAAGCTTTCTTT. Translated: CASSLLGLDTEAFF.

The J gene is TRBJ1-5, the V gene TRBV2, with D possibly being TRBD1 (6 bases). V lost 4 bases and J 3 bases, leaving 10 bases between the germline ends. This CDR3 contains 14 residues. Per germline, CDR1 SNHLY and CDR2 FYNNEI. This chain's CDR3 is CASSGQVHNQPQHF. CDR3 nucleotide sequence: TGTGCCAGCAGTGGACAGGTCCACAATCAGCCCCAGCATTTT.

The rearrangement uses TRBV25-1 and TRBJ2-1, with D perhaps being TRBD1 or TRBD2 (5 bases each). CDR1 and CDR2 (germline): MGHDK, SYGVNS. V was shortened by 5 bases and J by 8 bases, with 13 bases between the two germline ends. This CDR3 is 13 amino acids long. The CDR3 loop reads CASSYLGTDEQFF. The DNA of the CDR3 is TGTGCCAGCAGTTACCTAGGGACGGATGAGCAGTTCTTC. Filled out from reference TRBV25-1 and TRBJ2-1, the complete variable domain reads EADIYQTPRYLVIGTGKKITLECSQTMGHDKMYWYQQDPGMELHLIHYSYGVNSTEKGDLSSESTVSRIRTEHFPLTLESARPSHTSQYLCASSYLGTDEQFFGPGTRLTVL.

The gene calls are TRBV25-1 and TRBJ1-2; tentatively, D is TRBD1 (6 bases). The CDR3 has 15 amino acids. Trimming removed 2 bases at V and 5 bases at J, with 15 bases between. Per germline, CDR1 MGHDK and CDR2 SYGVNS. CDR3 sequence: CASSEGIGGWYGYTF. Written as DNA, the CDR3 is TGTGCCAGCAGTGAAGGCATAGGGGGGTGGTATGGCTACACCTTC.

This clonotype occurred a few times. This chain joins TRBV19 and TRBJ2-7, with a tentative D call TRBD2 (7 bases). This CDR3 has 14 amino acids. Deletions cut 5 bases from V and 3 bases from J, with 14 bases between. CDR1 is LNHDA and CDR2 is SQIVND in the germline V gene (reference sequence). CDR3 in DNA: TGTGCCAGTAGTCCGCGGGGAGGGGGCTACGAGCAGTACTTC. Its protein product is CASSPRGGGYEQYF.

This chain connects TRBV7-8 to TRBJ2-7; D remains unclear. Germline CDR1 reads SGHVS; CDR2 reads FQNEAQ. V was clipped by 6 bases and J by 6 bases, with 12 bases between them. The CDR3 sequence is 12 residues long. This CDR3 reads CASRAAGTEQYF. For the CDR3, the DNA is TGTGCCAGCAGGGCTGCTGGAACCGAGCAGTACTTC.

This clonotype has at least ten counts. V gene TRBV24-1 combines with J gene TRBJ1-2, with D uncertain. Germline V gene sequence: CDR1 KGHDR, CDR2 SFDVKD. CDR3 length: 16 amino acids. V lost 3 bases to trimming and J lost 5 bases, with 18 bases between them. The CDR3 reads CATSDSNPTGEYGYTF. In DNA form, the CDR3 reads TGTGCCACCAGTGATAGCAACCCGACGGGAGAGTATGGCTACACCTTC.

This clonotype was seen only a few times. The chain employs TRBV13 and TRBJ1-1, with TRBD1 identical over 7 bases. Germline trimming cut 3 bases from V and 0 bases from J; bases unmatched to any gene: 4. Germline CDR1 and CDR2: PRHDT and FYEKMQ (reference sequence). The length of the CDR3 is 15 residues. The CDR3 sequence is CASSLGQTVNTEAFF. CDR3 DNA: TGTGCCAGCAGCTTGGGACAGACTGTGAACACTGAAGCTTTCTTT. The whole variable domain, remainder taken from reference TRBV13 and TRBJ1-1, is AAGVIQSPRHLIKEKRETATLKCYPIPRHDTVYWYQQGPGQDPQFLISFYEKMQSDKGSIPDRFSAQQFSDYHSELNMSSLELGDSALYFCASSLGQTVNTEAFFGQGTRLTVV.

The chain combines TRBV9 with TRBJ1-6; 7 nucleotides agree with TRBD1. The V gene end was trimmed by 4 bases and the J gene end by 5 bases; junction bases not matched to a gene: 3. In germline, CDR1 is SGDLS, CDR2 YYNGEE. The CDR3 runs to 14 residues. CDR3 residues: CASSTGQDNSPLHF. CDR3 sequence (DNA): TGTGCCAGCAGCACCGGACAGGATAATTCACCCCTCCACTTT. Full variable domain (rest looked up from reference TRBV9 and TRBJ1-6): DSGVTQTPKHLITATGQRVTLRCSPRSGDLSVYWYQQSLDQGLQFLIQYYNGEERAKGNILERFSAQQFPDLHSELNLSSLELGDSALYFCASSTGQDNSPLHFGNGTRLTVT.

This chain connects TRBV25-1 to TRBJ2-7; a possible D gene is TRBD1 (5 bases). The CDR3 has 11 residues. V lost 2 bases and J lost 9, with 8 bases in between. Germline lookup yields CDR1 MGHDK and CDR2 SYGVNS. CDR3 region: CASSEPRAQYF. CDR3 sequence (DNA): TGTGCCAGCAGTGAACCCAGGGCGCAGTACTTC.

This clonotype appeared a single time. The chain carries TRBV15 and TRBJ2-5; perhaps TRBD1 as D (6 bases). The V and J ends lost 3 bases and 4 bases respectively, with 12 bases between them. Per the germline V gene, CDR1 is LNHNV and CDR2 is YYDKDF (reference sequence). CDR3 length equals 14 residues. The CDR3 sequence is CATSSDRIGETQYF. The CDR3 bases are TGTGCCACCAGCAGCGACAGGATCGGAGAGACCCAGTACTTC.

In DNA form, the CDR3 reads TGTGCCAGCAGAAATCAGGCGCCTGGAAACACCATATATTTT. It codes for CASRNQAPGNTIYF. This chain uses TRBV2 with TRBJ1-3; D remains unclear. Trimming took 6 bases from V and 2 from J, leaving 11 bases between them. Germline lookup yields CDR1 SNHLY and CDR2 FYNNEI. The CDR3 length is 14 residues. Supplemented by reference TRBV2 and TRBJ1-3, the full variable domain reads EPEVTQTPSHQVTQMGQEVILRCVPISNHLYFYWYRQILGQKVEFLVSFYNNEISEKSEIFDDQFSVERPDGSNFTLKIRSTKLEDSAMYFCASRNQAPGNTIYFGEGSWLTVV.